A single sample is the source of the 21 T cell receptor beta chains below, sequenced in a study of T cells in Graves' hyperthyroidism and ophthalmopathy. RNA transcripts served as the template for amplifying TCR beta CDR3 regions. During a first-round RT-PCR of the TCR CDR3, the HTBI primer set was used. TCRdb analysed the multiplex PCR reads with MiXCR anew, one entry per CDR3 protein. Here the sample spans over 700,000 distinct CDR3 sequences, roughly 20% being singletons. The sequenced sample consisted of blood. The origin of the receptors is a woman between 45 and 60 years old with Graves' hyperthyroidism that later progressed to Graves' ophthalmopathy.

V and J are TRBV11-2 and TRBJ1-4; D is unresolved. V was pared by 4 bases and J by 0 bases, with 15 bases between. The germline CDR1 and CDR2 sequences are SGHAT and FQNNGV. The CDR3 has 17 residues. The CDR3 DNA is TGTGCCAGCAGCTCCCCTATCGGGGTTGCAACTAATGAAAAACTGTTTTTT. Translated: CASSSPIGVATNEKLFF.

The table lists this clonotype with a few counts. The CDR3, as DNA: TGTGCCAGCAGTCGGACAGGGCAGAACACTGAAGCTTTCTTT. It yields the protein CASSRTGQNTEAFF. This rearrangement joins TRBV6-1 to TRBJ1-1; 8 nucleotides match TRBD1. V was clipped by 5 bases and J by 1 base; unmatched bases: 3. There are 14 residues in the CDR3. Per the germline V gene, CDR1 is MNHNS and CDR2 is SASEGT.

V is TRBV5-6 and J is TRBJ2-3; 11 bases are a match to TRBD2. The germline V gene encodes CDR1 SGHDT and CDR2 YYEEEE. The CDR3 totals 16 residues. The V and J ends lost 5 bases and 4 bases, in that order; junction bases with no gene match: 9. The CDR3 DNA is TGTGCCAGCAGGCGGACTAGCGGGTTTAGCGCAGATACGCAGTATTTT. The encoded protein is CASRRTSGFSADTQYF. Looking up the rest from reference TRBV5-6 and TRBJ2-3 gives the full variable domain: DAGVTQSPTHLIKTRGQQVTLRCSPKSGHDTVSWYQQALGQGPQFIFQYYEEEERQRGNFPDRFSGHQFPNYSSELNVNALLLGDSALYLCASRRTSGFSADTQYFGPGTRLTVL.

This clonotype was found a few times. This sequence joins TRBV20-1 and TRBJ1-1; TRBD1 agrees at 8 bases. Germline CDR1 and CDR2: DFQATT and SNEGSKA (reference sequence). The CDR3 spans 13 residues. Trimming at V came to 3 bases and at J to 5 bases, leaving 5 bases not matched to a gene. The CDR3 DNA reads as TGCAGTGCTAGGAGGGACAGGTTGACTGAAGCTTTCTTT. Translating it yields CSARRDRLTEAFF.

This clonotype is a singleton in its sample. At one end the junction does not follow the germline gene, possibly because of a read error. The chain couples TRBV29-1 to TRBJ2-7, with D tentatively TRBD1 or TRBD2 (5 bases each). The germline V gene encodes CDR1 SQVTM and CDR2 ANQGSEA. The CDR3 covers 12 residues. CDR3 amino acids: CSAEGLGYERYF. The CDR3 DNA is TGCAGCGCCGAGGGGCTAGGCTACGAGCGGTACTTC.

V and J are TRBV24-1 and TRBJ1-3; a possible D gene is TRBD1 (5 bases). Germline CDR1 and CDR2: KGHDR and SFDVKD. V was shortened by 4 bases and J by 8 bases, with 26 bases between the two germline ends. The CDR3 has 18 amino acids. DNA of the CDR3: TGTGCCACCAGTGACGGGACGACGCCCGACCCTCTGGAAGACACCATATATTTT. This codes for CATSDGTTPDPLEDTIYF.

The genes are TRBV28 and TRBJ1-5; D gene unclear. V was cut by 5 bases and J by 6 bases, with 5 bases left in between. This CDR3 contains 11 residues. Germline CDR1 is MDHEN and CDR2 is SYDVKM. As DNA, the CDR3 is TGTGCCAGCAGTCGTCTTCAGCCCCAGCATTTT. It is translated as CASSRLQPQHF.

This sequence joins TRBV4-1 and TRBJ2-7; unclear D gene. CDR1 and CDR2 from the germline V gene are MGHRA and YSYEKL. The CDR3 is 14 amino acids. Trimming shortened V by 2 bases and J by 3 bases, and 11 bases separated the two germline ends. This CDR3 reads CASSQSRQNYEQYF. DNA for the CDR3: TGCGCCAGCAGCCAATCGAGGCAGAACTACGAGCAGTACTTC.

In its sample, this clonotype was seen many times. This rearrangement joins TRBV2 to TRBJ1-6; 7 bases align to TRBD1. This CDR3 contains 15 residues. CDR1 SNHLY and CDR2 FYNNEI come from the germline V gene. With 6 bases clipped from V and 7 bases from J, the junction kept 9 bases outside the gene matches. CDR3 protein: CASRQTGSWNSPLHF. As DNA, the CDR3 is TGTGCCAGCAGACAGACAGGGTCCTGGAATTCACCCCTCCACTTT.

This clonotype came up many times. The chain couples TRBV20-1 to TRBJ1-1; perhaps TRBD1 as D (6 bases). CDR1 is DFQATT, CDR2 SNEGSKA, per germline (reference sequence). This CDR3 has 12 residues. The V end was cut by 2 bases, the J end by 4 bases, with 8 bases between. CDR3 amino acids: CSARPGVTEAFF. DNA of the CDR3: TGCAGTGCTAGACCAGGGGTCACTGAAGCTTTCTTT.

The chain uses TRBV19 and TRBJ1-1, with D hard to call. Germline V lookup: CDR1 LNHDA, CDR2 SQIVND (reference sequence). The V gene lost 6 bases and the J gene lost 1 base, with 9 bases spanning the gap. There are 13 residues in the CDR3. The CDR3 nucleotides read TGTGCCAGTAGGATGCAGCCGAACACTGAAGCTTTCTTT. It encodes CASRMQPNTEAFF.

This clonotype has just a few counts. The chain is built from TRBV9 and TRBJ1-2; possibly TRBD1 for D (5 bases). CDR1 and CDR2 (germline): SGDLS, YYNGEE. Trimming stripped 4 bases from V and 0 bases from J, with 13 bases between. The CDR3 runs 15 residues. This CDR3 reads CASSLSGGTNYGYTF. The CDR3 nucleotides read TGTGCCAGCAGCTTGTCCGGGGGGACTAACTATGGCTACACCTTC. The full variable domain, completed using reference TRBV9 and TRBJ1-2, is DSGVTQTPKHLITATGQRVTLRCSPRSGDLSVYWYQQSLDQGLQFLIQYYNGEERAKGNILERFSAQQFPDLHSELNLSSLELGDSALYFCASSLSGGTNYGYTFGSGTRLTVV.

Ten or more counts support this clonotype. In DNA form, the CDR3 reads TGCGCCAGCAGCTTGAGGACGGGCGGTGGCTACACCTTC. Protein product: CASSLRTGGGYTF. This chain links TRBV5-1 with TRBJ1-2; unclear D gene. The CDR3 has 13 amino acids. V was cut by 1 base and J by 7 bases, with 11 bases left in between. Germline V gene lookup returns CDR1 SGHRS and CDR2 YFSETQ.

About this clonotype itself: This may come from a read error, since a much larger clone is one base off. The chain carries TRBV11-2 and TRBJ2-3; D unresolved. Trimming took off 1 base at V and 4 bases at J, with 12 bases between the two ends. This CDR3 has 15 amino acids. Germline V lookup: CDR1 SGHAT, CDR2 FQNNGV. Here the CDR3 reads CASSLGAVIADTQYF. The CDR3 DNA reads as TGTGCCAGCAGCTTAGGGGCGGTGATCGCAGATACGCAGTATTTT.

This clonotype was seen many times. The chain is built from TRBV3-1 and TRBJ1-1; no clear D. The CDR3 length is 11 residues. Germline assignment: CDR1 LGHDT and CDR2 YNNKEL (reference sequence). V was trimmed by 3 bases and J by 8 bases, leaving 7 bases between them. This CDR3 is CASSHAGEAFF. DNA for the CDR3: TGTGCCAGCAGCCACGCCGGAGAAGCTTTCTTT.

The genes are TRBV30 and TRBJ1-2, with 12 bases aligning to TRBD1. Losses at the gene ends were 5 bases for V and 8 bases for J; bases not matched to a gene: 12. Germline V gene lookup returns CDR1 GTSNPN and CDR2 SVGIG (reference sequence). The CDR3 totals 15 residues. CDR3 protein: CAWEVPGQGAFGYTF. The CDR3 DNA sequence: TGTGCCTGGGAAGTACCGGGACAGGGGGCCTTCGGCTACACCTTC.

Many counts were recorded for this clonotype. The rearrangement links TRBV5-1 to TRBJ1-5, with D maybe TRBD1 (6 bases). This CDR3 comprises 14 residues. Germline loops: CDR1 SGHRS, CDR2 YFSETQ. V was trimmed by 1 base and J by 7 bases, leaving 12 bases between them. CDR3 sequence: CASSLSTGSQPQHF. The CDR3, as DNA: TGCGCCAGCAGCTTGTCTACAGGGTCACAGCCCCAGCATTTT.

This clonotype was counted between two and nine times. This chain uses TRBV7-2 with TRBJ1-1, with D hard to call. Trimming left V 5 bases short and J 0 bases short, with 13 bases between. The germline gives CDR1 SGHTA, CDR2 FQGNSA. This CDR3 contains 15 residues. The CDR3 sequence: CASSLNRVMNTEAFF. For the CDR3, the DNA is TGTGCCAGCAGCCTTAATCGGGTTATGAACACTGAAGCTTTCTTT.

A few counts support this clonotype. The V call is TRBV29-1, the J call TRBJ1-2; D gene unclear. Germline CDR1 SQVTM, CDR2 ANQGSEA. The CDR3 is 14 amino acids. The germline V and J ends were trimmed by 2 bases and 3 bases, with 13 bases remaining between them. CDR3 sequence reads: CSVESGRTDYGYTF. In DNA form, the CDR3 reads TGCAGCGTTGAATCCGGGCGAACCGACTATGGCTACACCTTC. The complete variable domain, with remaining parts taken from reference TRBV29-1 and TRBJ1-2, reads SAVISQKPSRDICQRGTSLTIQCQVDSQVTMMFWYRQQPGQSLTLIATANQGSEATYESGFVIDKFPISRPNLTFSTLTVSNMSPEDSSIYLCSVESGRTDYGYTFGSGTRLTVV.

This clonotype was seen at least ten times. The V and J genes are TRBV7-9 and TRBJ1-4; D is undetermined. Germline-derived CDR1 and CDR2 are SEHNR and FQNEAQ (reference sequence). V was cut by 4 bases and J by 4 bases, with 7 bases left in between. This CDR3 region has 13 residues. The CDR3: CASSSPFNEKLFF. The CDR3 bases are TGTGCCAGCAGCTCCCCTTTTAATGAAAAACTGTTTTTT.

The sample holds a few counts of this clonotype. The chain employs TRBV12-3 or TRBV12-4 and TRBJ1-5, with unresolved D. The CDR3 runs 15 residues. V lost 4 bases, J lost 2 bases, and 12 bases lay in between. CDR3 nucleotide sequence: TGTGCCAGCAGTTCCGGTATAGCGGGCAATCAGCCCCAGCATTTT. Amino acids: CASSSGIAGNQPQHF.